This T cell receptor (beta chain) is drawn from a study of molecular identifiers for immune sequencing clone quantification. Study background: Naive CD8 RNA (roughly 20,000 or 100,000 cells) was divided into five aliquots, with four sequenced. Study-wide results and limits: Underestimation of highly expanded clone sizes could arise where identical TCR molecules share a barcode.

In its sample, this clonotype was seen many times. The target antigen is unknown. The CDR3 totals 10 residues. Previously described methods and listed TCR primers were used for bulk TCR libraries. TCRdb re-called the PCR reads with MiXCR, one entry per CDR3 protein. Here the sample spans around 470,000 distinct CDR3 sequences, over 20% being singletons. This TCR was recovered from a human donor in good health. Some libraries in this study had Jurkat cell RNA spiked in. Material: naive CD8+ T cells from blood, with Jurkat cell RNA spiked in. Regarding subset: FACS-sorted CD8+CD4-CCR7+CD45RA+ naive T cells. This chain connects TRBV21-1 to TRBJ2-4; the table calls TRBD1, which could not be checked here. TRBV21-1 is deemed a pseudogene. Here the CDR3 reads CASSKGTGPF. DNA for the CDR3: TGTGCCAGCAGCAAAGGAACAGGGCCCTTC.